This T cell receptor beta chain appears in the sequencing data of a study of beta chain features in type 1 diabetes. General study points: A PCR bias possibly favoring shorter templates would apply equally to patients and controls.

Sorting that relied on CD45RO/CCR7/CD25/CD127/CD95/CD27 yielded CD4+ naive, central memory, regulatory and stem cell-like memory cells. Germline V gives CDR1 ENHRY, CDR2 SYGVKD. V lost 1 base to trimming and J lost 0 bases, with 11 bases between them. The CDR3 loop spans 16 amino acids. In regard to this clone: Its antigen is still unknown.

Expressed TCRB transcripts were sequenced because the entire RNA isolate underwent reverse transcription. Sequencing was performed with immunoSEQ multiplex PCR; in TCRdb, only in-frame clones are kept and a portion is missing. The sample lists about 360,000 clones, roughly an eighth seen once, with less than 0.02% in the top ten. The TCR comes from a man aged 18 to 30 in good health. The chain links TRBV10-3 to TRBJ2-3; possible D gene TRBD1, 6 bases. Sequencing was performed on naive CD4+ T cells from blood. CDR3 amino acids: CAISEYRDTSTDTQYF. CDR3 bases: TGTGCCATCAGTGAGTATCGGGACACAAGCACAGATACGCAGTATTTT.